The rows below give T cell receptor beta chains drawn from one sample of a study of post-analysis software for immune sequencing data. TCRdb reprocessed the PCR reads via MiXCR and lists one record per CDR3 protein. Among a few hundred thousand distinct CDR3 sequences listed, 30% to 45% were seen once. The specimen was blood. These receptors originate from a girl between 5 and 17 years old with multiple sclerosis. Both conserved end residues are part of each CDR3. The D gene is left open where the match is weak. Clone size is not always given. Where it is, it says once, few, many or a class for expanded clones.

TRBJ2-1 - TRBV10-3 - TGTGCCACACGGGGGTCCAGGGGGGACAATGAGCAGTTCTTC CATRGSRGDNEQFF
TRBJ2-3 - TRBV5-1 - TGCGCCAGCAGCCCCGAAGTGGCGACCACAGATACGCAGTATTTT CASSPEVATTDTQYF
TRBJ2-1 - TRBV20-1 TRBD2 TGCAGTGCGCATACCGGGACTAGCGGGTACAATGAGCAGTTCTTC CSAHTGTSGYNEQFF
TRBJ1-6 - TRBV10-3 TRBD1 TGTGCCATCAGACAGGGGGGCAATTCACCCCTCCACTTT CAIRQGGNSPLHF
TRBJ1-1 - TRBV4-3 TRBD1 TGCGCCAGCAGCCAAGAAGGACCCCAGGGGGGGGGCACTGAAGCTTTCTTT CASSQEGPQGGGTEAFF
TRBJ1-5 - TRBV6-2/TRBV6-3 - TGTGCCAGCACCTATGGGAGGGCGCCCCAGCATTTT CASTYGRAPQHF
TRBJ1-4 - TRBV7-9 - TGTGCCAGCAGTGTCCCAAACCCGAGGAAACTGTTTTTT CASSVPNPRKLFF
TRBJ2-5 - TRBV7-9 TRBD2 TGTGCCAGCAGCCTGATTGTAGCGGGGCTTCAAGAGACCCAGTACTTC CASSLIVAGLQETQYF
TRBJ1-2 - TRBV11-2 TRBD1 TGTGCCAGCAGCCAGGGGGTCGAATATGGCTACACCTTC CASSQGVEYGYTF
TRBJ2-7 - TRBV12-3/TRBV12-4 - TGTGCCAGCAGTTTAGAAGATGCAGACAGGCGCTCCTACGAGCAGTACTTC CASSLEDADRRSYEQYF
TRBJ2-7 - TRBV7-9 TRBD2 TGTGCCAGCAGCTCCCCGACTAGCGCCAACTCCTACGTGCAGTACTTC CASSSPTSANSYVQYF
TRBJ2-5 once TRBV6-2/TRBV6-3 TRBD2 TGTGCCAGCAGTTTCGCAGCGGGGGCCCCCGGGCCTGGGGAGACCCAGTACTTC CASSFAAGAPGPGETQYF
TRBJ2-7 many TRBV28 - TGTGCCAGCAGTTTCGGACAGACCTACGAGCAGTACTTC CASSFGQTYEQYF
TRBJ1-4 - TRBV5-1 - TGCGCCAGCAGTAACGGGGTGACTAATGAAAAACTGTTTTTT CASSNGVTNEKLFF
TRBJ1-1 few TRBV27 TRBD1 TGTGCCAGCTTTTACCGACAGGGAACTGAAGCTTTCTTT CASFYRQGTEAFF
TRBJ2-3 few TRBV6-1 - TGTGCCAGCAGTGAAGATTCCTCTTACCAGCACGGGGATACGCAGTATTTT CASSEDSSYQHGDTQYF
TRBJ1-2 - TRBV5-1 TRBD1 TGCGCCAGCAGCCCAGGGACAGGGGGTAACTATGGCTACACCTTC CASSPGTGGNYGYTF
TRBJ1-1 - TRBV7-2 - TGTGCCAGCAGCACCTGGGGAAATGAAGCTTTCTTT CASSTWGNEAFF
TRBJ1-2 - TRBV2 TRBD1 TGTGCCAGCATAGACTACAGGGGGCTTAGTGGCTACACCTTC CASIDYRGLSGYTF
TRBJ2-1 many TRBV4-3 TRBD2 TGCGCCAGCAGCCAAGATCGGGGTAGCGGGTTCTACAATGAGCAGTTCTTC CASSQDRGSGFYNEQFF
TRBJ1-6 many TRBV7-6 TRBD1 TGTGCCAGCAGCCCCGACGACAGGGGTAATGGCTCACCCCTCCACTTT CASSPDDRGNGSPLHF
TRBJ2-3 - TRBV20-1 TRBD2 TGCAGTGCTAGCCAACTAGCGGGGGCCTTTAGCACAGATACGCAGTATTTT CSASQLAGAFSTDTQYF
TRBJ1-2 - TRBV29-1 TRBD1 TGCAGTGACAGGGCCCCTGAAGGCTACACCTTC CSDRAPEGYTF
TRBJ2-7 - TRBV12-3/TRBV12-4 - TGTGCCAGCAACCCAACAGGACCCTACGAGCAGTACTTC CASNPTGPYEQYF
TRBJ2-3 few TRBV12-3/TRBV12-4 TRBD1 TGTGCCAGCAGTTTAGGGACAGGGGGAAAAGATACGCAGTATTTT CASSLGTGGKDTQYF
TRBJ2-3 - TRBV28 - TGTGCCAGCAATTCCCCTGCGACAGATACGCAGTATTTT CASNSPATDTQYF
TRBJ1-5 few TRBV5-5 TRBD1 TGTGCCAGCAGCTCCCGCCGGGACAGGGTTTATCAGCCCCAGCATTTT CASSSRRDRVYQPQHF
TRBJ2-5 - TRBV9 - TGTGCCAGCAGCACCAGGGGCCTAGGAGAGCAGTACTTC CASSTRGLGEQYF
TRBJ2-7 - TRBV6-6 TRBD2 TGTGCCTGCGGGGGGATGACCTACGAGCAGTACTTC CACGGMTYEQYF
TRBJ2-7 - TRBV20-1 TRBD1 TGCAGTGCTGGCCCCGGGACAGGGGTCTACGAGCAGTACTTC CSAGPGTGVYEQYF
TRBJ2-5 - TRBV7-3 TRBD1 TGTGCCAGCAGCATACCCGGGACAGCCCTTCCTTGGGAGACCCAGTACTTC CASSIPGTALPWETQYF
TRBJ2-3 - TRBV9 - TGTGCCAGCAGCAGGGCAGGGCTCACAGATACGCAGTATTTT CASSRAGLTDTQYF
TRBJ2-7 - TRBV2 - TGTGCCAGCAGTGCCCTCGGGAACGAGCAGTACTTC CASSALGNEQYF
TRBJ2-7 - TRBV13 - TGTACCAGCAGCCCTTACGCATTAGGCTACGAGCAGTACTTC CTSSPYALGYEQYF
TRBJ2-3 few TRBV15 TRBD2 TGTGCCACCAGCAAGAGGGGCGGGGGGCTCACAGATACGCAGTATTTT CATSKRGGGLTDTQYF
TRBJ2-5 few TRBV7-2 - TGTGCCAGCAGCTTATCGGGTCGAGAGACCCAGTACTTC CASSLSGRETQYF
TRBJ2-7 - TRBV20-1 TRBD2 TGCAGTGCTAGAAGGGCCCCCGGGGGGGGCCTAAGGAACGAGCAGTACTTC CSARRAPGGGLRNEQYF
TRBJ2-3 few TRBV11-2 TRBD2 TGTGCCAGCAGCTTGACGCGGGGGGGGCCCGGAGATACGCAGTATTTT CASSLTRGGPGDTQYF
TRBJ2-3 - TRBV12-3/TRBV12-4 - TGTGCCAGCAGTGCAAATCCGGGACGGGAAACTAGCACAGATACGCAGTATTTT CASSANPGRETSTDTQYF
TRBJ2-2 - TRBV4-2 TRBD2 TGTGCCAGCACTACGAGGCGGGGGAGGGACTCCGGGGAGCTGTTTTTT CASTTRRGRDSGELFF
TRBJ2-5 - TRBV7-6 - TGTGCCAGCAGCGATACCGGGACCGCAACGTACCAAGAGACCCAGTACTTC CASSDTGTATYQETQYF
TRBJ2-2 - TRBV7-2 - TGTGCCAGCAGCTTAGACGGTGGGCAGGCGAACACCGGGGAGCTGTTTTTT CASSLDGGQANTGELFF
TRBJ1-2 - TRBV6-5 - TGTGCCAGCAGTTACTCAGGGGACCGCTACACCTTC CASSYSGDRYTF
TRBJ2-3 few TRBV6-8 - TGTGCCAGCAGTTACCCCCTCAGCACAGATACGCAGTATTTT CASSYPLSTDTQYF
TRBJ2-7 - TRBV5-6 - TGTGCCAGCAGCTTGGCTGAGAGGACTCCTGGGTACTTC CASSLAERTPGYF
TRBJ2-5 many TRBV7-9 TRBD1 TGTGCCAGCAGCCCCGGGGACAGCGAGTACCAAGAGACCCAGTACTTC CASSPGDSEYQETQYF
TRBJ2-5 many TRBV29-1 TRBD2 TGCAGCGTTGCCCGCGGGACTAGCAGACAAGAGACCCAGTACTTC CSVARGTSRQETQYF
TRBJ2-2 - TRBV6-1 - TGTGCCAGCAGTCAAACGAACCCCAGGGGATTCACCGGGGAGCTGTTTTTT CASSQTNPRGFTGELFF